The TCR beta chain described here comes from a study of cytomegalovirus exposure and HLA in healthy donors. Findings of the study overall: A few CMV-associated chains were confirmed in vitro to be specific for CMV antigens. When analyzed later, a missense DCLRE1C variant was found to be linked to TCR beta V- and J-gene trimming. A reported reduction in N-insertions relative to the approximately 670-donor mean was seen in an Asian-associated ancestry cluster in a later analysis.

This clone was seen only once. Its cognate antigen is unknown. V lost 1 base to trimming and J lost 5 bases, with 6 bases between them. The CDR3 covers 13 residues. Germline V gene data show CDR1 as SGHTA and CDR2 as FQGTGA. With 60 Vbeta and 13 Jbeta primers, the PCR was carried out. As handled by the study authors: Tens of millions of unique TCR beta chains, about 11 million of them shared, were counted by a later analysis. Profiling relied on immunoSEQ multiplex PCR, and the TCRdb table lists in-frame clones only, not all of them. D and trimming come from the DNA, and the V and J calls and clone size come from that table. The sample holds nearly 200,000 clones, roughly 80% seen once.

The V call is TRBV7-3, the J call TRBJ2-1; D uncertain. The sample taken for sequencing was PBMCs. The TCR sequence derives from a woman aged 45-59 years in good health and CMV-seropositive. The CDR3 loop reads CASSLKLHNEQFF. The CDR3 region has the DNA TGTGCCAGCAGCTTAAAACTTCACAATGAGCAGTTCTTC.